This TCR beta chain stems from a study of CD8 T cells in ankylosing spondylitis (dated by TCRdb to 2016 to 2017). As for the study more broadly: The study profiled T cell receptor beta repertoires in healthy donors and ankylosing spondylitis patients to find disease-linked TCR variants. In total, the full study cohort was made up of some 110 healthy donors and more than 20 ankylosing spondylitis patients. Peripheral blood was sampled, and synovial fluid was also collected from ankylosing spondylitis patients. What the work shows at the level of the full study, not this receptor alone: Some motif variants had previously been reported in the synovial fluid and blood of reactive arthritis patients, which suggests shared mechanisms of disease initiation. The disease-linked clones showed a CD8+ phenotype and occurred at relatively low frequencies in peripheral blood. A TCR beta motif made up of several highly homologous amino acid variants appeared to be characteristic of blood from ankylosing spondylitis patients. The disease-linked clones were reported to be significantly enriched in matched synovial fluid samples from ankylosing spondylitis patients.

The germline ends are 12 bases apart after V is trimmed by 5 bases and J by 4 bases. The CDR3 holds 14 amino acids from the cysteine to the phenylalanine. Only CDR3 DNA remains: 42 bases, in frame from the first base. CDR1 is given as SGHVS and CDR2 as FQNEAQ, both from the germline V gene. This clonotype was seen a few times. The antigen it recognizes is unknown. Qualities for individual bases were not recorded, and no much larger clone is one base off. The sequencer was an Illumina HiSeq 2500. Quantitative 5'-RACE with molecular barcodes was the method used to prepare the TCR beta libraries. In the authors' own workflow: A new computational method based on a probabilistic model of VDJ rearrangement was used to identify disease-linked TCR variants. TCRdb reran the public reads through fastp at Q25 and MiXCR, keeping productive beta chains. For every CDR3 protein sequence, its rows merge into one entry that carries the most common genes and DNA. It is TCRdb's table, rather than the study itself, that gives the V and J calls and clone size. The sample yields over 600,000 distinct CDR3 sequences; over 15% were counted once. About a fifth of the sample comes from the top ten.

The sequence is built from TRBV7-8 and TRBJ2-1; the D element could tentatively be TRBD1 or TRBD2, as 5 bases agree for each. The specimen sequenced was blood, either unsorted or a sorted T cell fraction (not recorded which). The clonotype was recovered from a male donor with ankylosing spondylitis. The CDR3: CASSRTGAYNEQFF. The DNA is TGTGCCAGCAGCCGAACCGGGGCTTACAATGAGCAGTTCTTC.